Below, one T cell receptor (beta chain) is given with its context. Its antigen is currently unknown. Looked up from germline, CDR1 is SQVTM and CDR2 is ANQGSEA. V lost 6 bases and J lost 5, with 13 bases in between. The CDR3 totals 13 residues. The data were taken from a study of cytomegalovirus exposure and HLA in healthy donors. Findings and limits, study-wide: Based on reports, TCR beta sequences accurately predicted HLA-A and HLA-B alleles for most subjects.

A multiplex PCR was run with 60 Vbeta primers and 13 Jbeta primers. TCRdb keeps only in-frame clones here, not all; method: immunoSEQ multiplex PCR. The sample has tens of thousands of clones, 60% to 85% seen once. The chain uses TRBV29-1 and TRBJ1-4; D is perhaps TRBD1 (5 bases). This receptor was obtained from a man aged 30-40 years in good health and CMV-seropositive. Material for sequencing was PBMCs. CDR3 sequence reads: CSVKGQGNEKLFF. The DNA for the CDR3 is TGCAGCGTCAAGGGGCAGGGAAATGAAAAACTGTTTTTT.